This T cell receptor (beta chain) was recovered during a study of Ad26.COV2.S vaccination and SARS-CoV-2 variants. Study findings and constraints: The analyses of TCR breadth and depth may have understated the size of total T cell responses.

Trimming shortened V by 2 bases and J by 2 bases, and 14 bases separated the two germline ends. Germline V CDR1 and CDR2: SGHTS, YDEGEE. This CDR3 contains 16 residues. This clone has only one observation. The antigen is not known. TCRdb keeps only in-frame clones here, not all; method: immunoSEQ multiplex PCR. In the table there are hundreds of thousands of clones, about 89% of which are singletons. Treatment here: roughly 19 received Ad26.COV2.S at low or high dose, single or two shots; five or six received placebo; per-sample allocation not given. Specimens were obtained on day 63 following the first vaccine or placebo injection. Expressing Wuhan-strain SARS-CoV-2 spike, an Ad26 vector served as the vaccine.

This clonotype was sampled from a person between 18 and 60 years old who received the Ad26.COV2.S COVID-19 vaccine or a placebo. The sample here was peripheral blood, taken in a trial of Ad26.COV2.S vaccine versus placebo. The chain employs TRBV5-8 and TRBJ2-1; possibly TRBD2 for D (5 bases). The CDR3: CASSFYQTITYNEQFF. CDR3 sequence (DNA): TGTGCCAGCAGCTTTTACCAGACTATTACCTACAATGAGCAGTTCTTC.